One T cell receptor (beta chain) is described in this entry. This receptor's antigen is unknown. Base qualities are not at hand, and no much larger clone is one base apart. TCRbeta CDR3 regions were amplified from genomic DNA using the immunoSEQ Assay, a bias-controlled multiplex PCR. As for how the authors treated the data: Within the assay, amplification of reference gene primers was used to estimate how many nucleated cells each sample contained. To quantify the absolute abundance of each unique TCRbeta CDR3 rearrangement, sequence reads were collapsed and filtered. For each sample, productive Simpson clonality was calculated by taking the square root of Simpson's diversity index across productive rearrangements. The source is immuneACCESS, and TCRdb retained only in-frame sequences with V and J called. Part of the clones is not carried over; for the studies checked, unresolved V genes explain less than half of this, and the remainder is unexplained. V, J and clone size are taken as reported in that table, and D and trimming were inferred from the DNA itself. The sample table shows over 200,000 clones, and approximately 80% are seen once. 15% to 20% of the sample is in the top ten clones.

The data originate from a study of blood T cell repertoires in COVID-19 (TCRdb year 2020). Regarding the study in general: The collaborator samples originated in the United States, Italy and Spain and spanned the acute and convalescent phases of COVID-19. Where HLA class I and class II types were available, the types were taken from metadata supplied by the sample provider, not from assay-based typing. The prospective study material was composed of cDNA or gDNA derived from T cells, B-cell-depleted T cells, or PBMCs. The repertoires were made available in a free public database intended to serve as a resource for research on the immune response to SARS-CoV-2. Sample metadata almost always included a de-identified subject ID, COVID-19 status, age in years and sex. Samples came from the ongoing ImmuneRACE study (first 160 participants) plus 1,254 subjects from 6 global collaborators. Subjects who had been exposed to COVID-19, were actively infected with it, or had recovered from it provided the deeply sampled blood TCRbeta repertoires that made up the dataset.

Whole blood was collected in K2EDTA tubes by collaborating institutions according to the institutions' own protocols. For TCRbeta analysis, collaborator samples were shipped as frozen whole blood, as isolated PBMCs, or as DNA extracted from either sample type. After removal of 6 bases from V and 0 bases from J, the junction retains 14 bases not matched to a gene. The CDR3 runs 17 amino acids, cysteine and phenylalanine included. Only the CDR3 DNA is retained, 51 bases long and in frame from the first base. CDR1 and CDR2 are drawn from the germline V gene: KGHSH, LQKENI. Beyond this particular receptor, the publication reports: The quantity of clinical and demographic metadata differed by source and by participant and was supplied without curation.

This clonotype was obtained from a woman aged 80 or over with active or convalescent COVID-19. Sequences were obtained from peripheral blood. The rearrangement joined TRBV18 to TRBJ2-7; TRBD1 matches 7 bases in the middle. The sequenced DNA is TGTGCCAGCTCTGAAGGCGTGACCGGGACAGTCTCCTACGAGCAGTACTTC. Translation gives CASSEGVTGTVSYEQYF.